A single sample is the source of the 26 T cell receptor beta chains below, sequenced in a study of beta chain features in type 1 diabetes. Notes on the study in general: When Type 1 diabetes patients were examined, their TCRB CDR3s proved moderately but significantly shorter in all four CD4+ subsets.

Since all of the isolated RNA was reverse transcribed, expressed TCRB transcripts were what got sequenced. Sequenced by immunoSEQ multiplex PCR; TCRdb stores in-frame clones only, minus some. The sample includes around 650,000 clones, around 11% of them seen just once. Their antigens are not known. What was sequenced was naive CD4+ T cells from blood. The origin of the receptors is a man aged 25-40 years with type 1 diabetes.

The genes are TRBV9 and TRBJ1-4; 12 nucleotides line up with TRBD1. Germline values: CDR1 SGDLS, CDR2 YYNGEE. With V trimmed by 4 bases and J by 8 bases, 6 bases remained unmatched. This CDR3 has 15 amino acids. CDR3 sequence: CASSTRDRGQEKLFF. The CDR3 nucleotides are TGTGCCAGCAGCACCCGGGACAGGGGGCAGGAAAAACTGTTTTTT.

This clone has just a few counts. The rearrangement links TRBV28 to TRBJ2-2; 7 bases align to TRBD1. The CDR3 contains 15 residues. Per the germline V gene, CDR1 is MDHEN and CDR2 is SYDVKM. After removal of 7 bases from V and 2 bases from J, the junction contained 7 bases not matched to a gene. As DNA, the CDR3 is TGTGCCAGCAAGGGAACAGGGGTCAACACCGGGGAGCTGTTTTTT. This sequence encodes CASKGTGVNTGELFF.

The chain is built from TRBV28 and TRBJ1-5; no clear D gene. CDR1 and CDR2 (germline): MDHEN, SYDVKM. Trimming removed 2 bases from V and 3 bases from J, with 8 bases in between. The CDR3 is made up of 14 amino acids. CDR3 DNA: TGTGCCAGCAGTTTAGGGCAGGACAATCAGCCCCAGCATTTT. This translates into CASSLGQDNQPQHF.

This clone was recorded a few times. The chain combines TRBV4-2 with TRBJ1-1; D remains unclear. The CDR3 length is 14 residues. The V gene lost 0 bases and the J gene lost 0 bases, with 5 bases spanning the gap. From germline, CDR1 is LGHNA and CDR2 YNFKEQ. CDR3 nucleotides: TGTGCCAGCAGCCAAGATGGGTTGAACACTGAAGCTTTCTTT. It is translated as CASSQDGLNTEAFF.

J is TRBJ1-1 and V is TRBV6-5, with D unclear. The CDR3 runs to 14 residues. The germline CDR1 and CDR2 sequences are MNHEY and SVGAGI. V was trimmed by 4 bases and J by 3 bases, leaving 12 bases between them. CDR3 DNA sequence: TGTGCCAGCAGTTGGTCCCGGCGGGACACTGAAGCTTTCTTT. As protein: CASSWSRRDTEAFF.

The chain combines TRBV7-2 with TRBJ2-5; possibly TRBD2 for D (6 bases). The ends were cut back, 5 bases at V and 4 bases at J, with 14 bases in the middle. Germline-derived CDR1 and CDR2 are SGHTA and FQGNSA. This CDR3 comprises 14 residues. The CDR3 nucleotides are TGTGCCAGCAGCCCTCGCGGGGCTGGAGAGACCCAGTACTTC. It codes for CASSPRGAGETQYF.

As for this clone: The junction shows a germline mismatch at one end, possibly a read error. For the CDR3, the DNA is TGCGCCAGCAGCTTGACTCTCGCTCCGAAGACAGGGCAAGGGACCCAGTACTTC. Encoded protein: CASSLTLAPKTGQGTQYF. The J gene is TRBJ2-5, the V gene TRBV5-1, with TRBD1 matching over 7 bases. CDR1 and CDR2 from the germline V gene are SGHRS and YFSETQ. This CDR3 is 18 amino acids long.

This clone came up a few times. The chain recombines TRBV27 with TRBJ1-1; the D gene is possibly TRBD1 (6 bases). Germline values: CDR1 MNHEY, CDR2 SMNVEV (reference sequence). The CDR3 sequence is 14 residues long. Trimming took off 3 bases at V and 1 base at J, with 9 bases between the two ends. In DNA form, the CDR3 reads TGTGCCAGCAGTTTCATACAGGGGAACACTGAAGCTTTCTTT. It is translated as CASSFIQGNTEAFF.

The chain joins TRBV9 to TRBJ2-3; a possible D gene is TRBD2 (6 bases). Germline assignment: CDR1 SGDLS and CDR2 YYNGEE. Trimming shortened V by 4 bases and J by 3 bases, and 15 bases separated the two germline ends. The length of the CDR3 is 15 residues. The CDR3 nucleotides read TGTGCCAGCAGCCTACAATTGACTAGGACAGATACGCAGTATTTT. As protein: CASSLQLTRTDTQYF. Full variable domain (remainder filled in from reference TRBV9 and TRBJ2-3): DSGVTQTPKHLITATGQRVTLRCSPRSGDLSVYWYQQSLDQGLQFLIQYYNGEERAKGNILERFSAQQFPDLHSELNLSSLELGDSALYFCASSLQLTRTDTQYFGPGTRLTVL.

The gene calls are TRBV5-6 and TRBJ1-3; D not certain. Trimming shortened V by 4 bases and J by 4 bases, and 3 bases separated the two germline ends. CDR3 length equals 11 residues. Germline V lookup: CDR1 SGHDT, CDR2 YYEEEE. In nucleotides, the CDR3 is TGTGCCAGCAGCATCGGAAACACCATATATTTT. Translating gives CASSIGNTIYF. The entire variable domain, with the rest obtained from reference TRBV5-6 and TRBJ1-3, is as follows: DAGVTQSPTHLIKTRGQQVTLRCSPKSGHDTVSWYQQALGQGPQFIFQYYEEEERQRGNFPDRFSGHQFPNYSSELNVNALLLGDSALYLCASSIGNTIYFGEGSWLTVV.

The genes are TRBV30 and TRBJ2-7; no definite D call. The CDR3 spans 11 residues. The V gene's germline CDR1 is GTSNPN and CDR2 SVGIG (reference sequence). Trimming removed 1 base from V and 7 bases from J, with 8 bases in between. The CDR3 coding sequence is TGTGCCTGGAGTGCGCAGGAGGAGCAGTACTTC. Its translation is CAWSAQEEQYF.

V gene TRBV15 combines with J gene TRBJ2-1, with D perhaps TRBD1 (5 bases). The germline V gene has CDR1 LNHNV and CDR2 YYDKDF (reference sequence). V was trimmed by 8 bases and J by 2 bases, leaving 16 bases between them. The CDR3 extends over 15 amino acids. CDR3 sequence: CATGQTADPYNEQFF. The CDR3 DNA follows: TGTGCCACCGGGCAGACAGCCGACCCCTACAATGAGCAGTTCTTC.

V gene TRBV18 combines with J gene TRBJ2-7; TRBD1 aligns across 8 bases. The V gene's germline CDR1 is KGHSH and CDR2 LQKENI. The CDR3 has 16 residues. Unmatched junction bases numbered 7, after V lost 3 bases and J lost 0 bases. CDR3 in amino acids: CASSPIQGVSSYEQYF. The CDR3 DNA is TGTGCCAGCTCACCCATACAGGGGGTAAGCTCCTACGAGCAGTACTTC. Together with reference TRBV18 and TRBJ2-7, the CDR3 gives the full variable domain: NAGVMQNPRHLVRRRGQEARLRCSPMKGHSHVYWYRQLPEEGLKFMVYLQKENIIDESGMPKERFSAEFPKEGPSILRIQQVVRGDSAAYFCASSPIQGVSSYEQYFGPGTRLTVT.

The chain couples TRBV15 to TRBJ2-2; D call uncertain. The CDR3 spans 14 residues. V was trimmed by 3 bases and J by 7 bases, leaving 12 bases between them. Per germline, CDR1 LNHNV and CDR2 YYDKDF (reference sequence). This CDR3 is CATSSASDSGELFF. In nucleotides, the CDR3 is TGTGCCACCAGCAGCGCCTCCGATAGCGGGGAGCTGTTTTTT.

In DNA form, the CDR3 reads TGTGCCACCAGCAGAGTTGGTGGCGGGCAGTTCTTC. It encodes CATSRVGGGQFF. V usage is TRBV15 and J usage is TRBJ2-1; no clear D gene. Trimming stripped 1 base from V and 12 bases from J, with 10 bases between. This CDR3 has 12 amino acids. Germline V lookup: CDR1 LNHNV, CDR2 YYDKDF (reference sequence). Based on the CDR3 plus reference TRBV15 and TRBJ2-1, the full variable domain is DAMVIQNPRYQVTQFGKPVTLSCSQTLNHNVMYWYQQKSSQAPKLLFHYYDKDFNNEADTPDNFQSRRPNTSFCFLDIRSPGLGDTAMYLCATSRVGGGQFFGPGTRLTVL.

This chain connects TRBV5-6 to TRBJ2-2, with 11 bases that match TRBD2. The J segment lost 0 bases and the V segment lost 4 bases, leaving 5 bases of the junction unmatched. This CDR3 has 17 residues. CDR1 is SGHDT and CDR2 is YYEEEE in the germline V gene. CDR3 loop: CASSRRTSGSNTGELFF. As DNA, the CDR3 is TGTGCCAGCAGCCGACGGACTAGCGGGTCGAACACCGGGGAGCTGTTTTTT.

Only a few counts were recorded for this clone. DNA for the CDR3: TGCAGCGTTGAAAGGTCCCTAGCGGGGGGGCCCAATGAGCAGTTCTTC. Residues: CSVERSLAGGPNEQFF. The rearrangement joins TRBV29-1 to TRBJ2-1; 12 bases agree with TRBD2. V lost 2 bases to trimming and J lost 6 bases; unmatched junction nucleotides: 8. Germline CDR1 SQVTM, CDR2 ANQGSEA. The CDR3 loop spans 16 amino acids.

This clone was picked up many times. The V gene is TRBV9, the J gene TRBJ2-1; maybe TRBD1 (5 bases). V lost 4 bases to trimming and J lost 1 base, with 21 bases between them. Germline V lookup: CDR1 SGDLS, CDR2 YYNGEE. This CDR3 has 18 residues. The CDR3 reads CASSPQKGILTSYNEQFF. The CDR3 nucleotides are TGTGCCAGCAGCCCCCAAAAGGGGATCTTGACTTCCTACAATGAGCAGTTCTTC.

There are a few counts of this clone. The CDR3 DNA reads TGTGCCAGCAGCTTAGAGGGCGGCCCCAATGAGCAGTTCTTC. This gives the protein CASSLEGGPNEQFF. This chain links TRBV11-3 with TRBJ2-1; D is uncertain. Trimming removed 0 bases at V and 6 bases at J, with 9 bases between. This CDR3 is built from 14 residues. Germline assignment: CDR1 SGHNT and CDR2 YENEEA.

This clone came up a few times. The chain has TRBV7-9 and TRBJ1-5; D gene unclear. The CDR3 is 12 amino acids. The germline V gene has CDR1 SEHNR and CDR2 FQNEAQ (reference sequence). Trimming shortened V by 5 bases and J by 4 bases, and 6 bases separated the two germline ends. CDR3 sequence reads: CASSPPNQPQHF. Written as DNA, the CDR3 is TGTGCCAGCAGCCCCCCGAATCAGCCCCAGCATTTT.

The chain carries TRBV9 and TRBJ1-6; 9 bases agree with TRBD1. Trimming cost V 0 bases and J 8 bases; bases outside gene matches: 12. The CDR3 loop spans 18 amino acids. The germline CDR1 and CDR2 sequences are SGDLS and YYNGEE. In DNA form, the CDR3 reads TGTGCCAGCAGCGTAGAGGGAACGGGACAGGGCGATGATTCACCCCTCCACTTT. This sequence encodes CASSVEGTGQGDDSPLHF.

This clone occurred a few times. At the DNA level, this CDR3 is encoded by other sequences in the same sample as well. This chain uses TRBV7-9 with TRBJ2-3; D gene uncertain. Germline V lookup: CDR1 SEHNR, CDR2 FQNEAQ (reference sequence). V dropped 5 bases and J dropped 4 bases, with 4 bases sitting between them. CDR3 length: 11 residues. The CDR3 nucleotides read TGTGCCAGCAGCCGGGCAGATACGCAGTATTTT. This sequence encodes CASSRADTQYF.

The rearrangement links TRBV7-9 to TRBJ2-3, with D possibly called TRBD1 or TRBD2 (6 bases each). Germline V gives CDR1 SEHNR, CDR2 FQNEAQ (reference sequence). The CDR3 is made up of 19 amino acids. V gave up 4 bases and J gave up 8 bases, with 31 bases separating them. In nucleotides, the CDR3 is TGTGCCAGCAGCTCCGGGGGCAAATGGGACTCCCGGACTATGGGTACGCAGTATTTT. Translation gives CASSSGGKWDSRTMGTQYF. Together with reference TRBV7-9 and TRBJ2-3, the CDR3 gives the full variable domain: DTGVSQNPRHKITKRGQNVTFRCDPISEHNRLYWYRQTLGQGPEFLTYFQNEAQLEKSRLLSDRFSAERPKGSFSTLEIQRTEQGDSAMYLCASSSGGKWDSRTMGTQYFGPGTRLTVL.

This clone was detected only a few times. The rearrangement links TRBV9 to TRBJ2-2; D not certain. The germline CDR1 and CDR2 sequences are SGDLS and YYNGEE. This CDR3 is 15 amino acids long. V was cut by 6 bases and J by 2 bases, with 14 bases left in between. The CDR3: CASTPFAVNTGELFF. Here the CDR3 DNA reads TGTGCCAGCACCCCCTTTGCAGTTAACACCGGGGAGCTGTTTTTT.

The V gene is TRBV9, the J gene TRBJ2-4, with TRBD2 matching 7 bases. The CDR3 length is 13 residues. Germline-derived CDR1 and CDR2 are SGDLS and YYNGEE. V shed 4 bases and J 8 bases; nucleotides not matched to a gene: 6. CDR3 coding DNA: TGTGCCAGCAGCCCAGGAGGGAGGGACATTCAGTACTTC. Protein: CASSPGGRDIQYF.

A few counts support this clone. The V gene is TRBV5-1, the J gene TRBJ2-3, with D tentatively TRBD2 (5 bases). Trimming took off 6 bases at V and 4 bases at J, with 18 bases between the two ends. The CDR3 loop spans 15 amino acids. CDR1 is SGHRS, CDR2 YFSETQ, per germline. This CDR3 is CASKSRPNGADTQYF. CDR3 bases: TGCGCCAGCAAATCGCGCCCGAACGGGGCAGATACGCAGTATTTT.